The 8 T cell receptor beta chains below all came from one sample that was sequenced in a study of radiation and T cells in renal cell carcinoma. Sample time point: baseline pretreatment blood. Treatment in this sample: 15 Gy SBRT to primary tumor, nephrectomy 4 weeks later. Profiled with immunoSEQ multiplex PCR; TCRdb holds only in-frame clones, not every one. Among 100,000 to 150,000 clones listed, around 80% were seen once. Here the sequenced sample was blood, taken from a patient whose treatment included radiotherapy and nephrectomy. All receptors derive from a woman aged 55-70 years with renal cell carcinoma.

The chain links TRBV28 to TRBJ1-1; D is undetermined. V lost 7 bases and J lost 2, with 14 bases in between. The CDR3 has 14 residues. Germline V gives CDR1 MDHEN, CDR2 SYDVKM. The DNA for the CDR3 is TGTGCCAGCACCGGGGAGGGAGCAAACACTGAAGCTTTCTTT. It specifies CASTGEGANTEAFF.

This chain uses TRBV14 with TRBJ2-7; maybe TRBD2 (6 bases). The germline V gene has CDR1 SGHDN and CDR2 FVKESK. Deletions cut 3 bases from V and 6 bases from J, with 9 bases between. The CDR3 spans 12 residues. The CDR3 is CASSHGRVEQYF. In DNA, the CDR3 is TGTGCCAGCAGCCACGGGAGAGTCGAGCAGTACTTC.

This clone was counted once. This chain joins TRBV5-6 and TRBJ1-5, with D possibly matching TRBD1 (6 bases). The CDR3 is 16 amino acids. Between the trimmed V and J ends, which lost 4 bases and 1 base, there was a span of 15 bases. Germline V gene sequence: CDR1 SGHDT, CDR2 YYEEEE. The CDR3 bases are TGTGCCAGCAGCCAACGACAGGCCCCGAGCAATCAGCCCCAGCATTTT. This codes for CASSQRQAPSNQPQHF.

This chain connects TRBV5-4 to TRBJ1-2; D might be TRBD1 (6 bases). Germline CDR1 SGHNT, CDR2 YYREEE (reference sequence). Trimming took 4 bases from V and 8 from J, leaving 15 bases between them. The CDR3 runs to 13 residues. The CDR3 spells CASSPGTTVGYTF. The CDR3 DNA reads as TGTGCCAGCAGCCCAGGGACAACGGTAGGCTACACCTTC.

This clone appeared a single time. The V call is TRBV27, the J call TRBJ1-5; 7 bases match TRBD1. This CDR3 contains 15 residues. The J segment lost 7 bases and the V segment lost 6 bases, leaving 12 bases of the junction unmatched. Germline lookup yields CDR1 MNHEY and CDR2 SMNVEV (reference sequence). This CDR3 is CASSPIGGVEQPQHF. Written as DNA, the CDR3 is TGTGCCAGCAGCCCAATAGGGGGCGTGGAGCAGCCCCAGCATTTT.

As for this clone: Other DNA sequences within the sample encode an identical CDR3. CDR3 DNA sequence: TGCGCCAGCAGCTTGGAGCAGGGCTACGAGCAGTACTTC. Its translation: CASSLEQGYEQYF. The V and J genes are TRBV5-1 and TRBJ2-7; a possible D gene is TRBD1 (5 bases). CDR3 length: 13 residues. V was shortened by 0 bases and J by 3 bases, with 7 bases between the two germline ends. Germline V CDR1 and CDR2: SGHRS, YFSETQ.

This sequence joins TRBV2 and TRBJ2-5; D is uncertain. Germline lookup yields CDR1 SNHLY and CDR2 FYNNEI. This CDR3 contains 11 residues. V lost 2 bases and J 2 bases, leaving 0 bases between the germline ends. The CDR3 nucleotides read TGTGCCAGCAGTGAACAAGAGACCCAGTACTTC. It encodes CASSEQETQYF.

In DNA, the CDR3 is TGTGCCAGCAGCAGGGGGGGGACTCCTAATGAGCAGTTCTTC. The encoded protein is CASSRGGTPNEQFF. V usage is TRBV11-3 and J usage is TRBJ2-1; D is perhaps TRBD2 (7 bases). Germline V gene sequence: CDR1 SGHNT, CDR2 YENEEA. Trimming left V 5 bases short and J 7 bases short, with 15 bases between. This CDR3 has 14 residues.